This T cell receptor beta chain was recovered during a study of CD8 T cells in Susac syndrome. Sequencing of TCR beta was performed on blood CD8+ T cells and on blood CD4+ T cells. The TEMRA cells underwent FACS enrichment, while the CD8+ and CD4+ T cells underwent negative isolation. V gave up 3 bases and J gave up 2 bases; unmatched junction bases: 7. This CDR3 region has 17 residues. Germline V gives CDR1 SEHNR, CDR2 FQNEAQ (reference sequence). Reverse transcription of about 0.5 to 1 ug RNA was carried out with random hexamers. The method of amplification for TCR beta CDR3 was immunoSEQ multiplex PCR, covering 54 Vbeta and 13 Jbeta. Each CDR3 protein is one row after TCRdb ran MiXCR on the immunoSEQ multiplex PCR reads. The sample records fewer than 200,000 distinct CDR3 sequences, approximately 93% being singletons.

The sample comprised CD4+ T cells from PBMCs. V and J are TRBV7-9 and TRBJ2-5, with 12 bases matching TRBD2. This clonotype was obtained from a human donor in good health. Here the CDR3 DNA reads TGTGCCAGCAGCTTGTGGCTAGCGGGGGGGCTGCAAGAGACCCAGTACTTC. Translation: CASSLWLAGGLQETQYF. The full variable domain, completed using reference TRBV7-9 and TRBJ2-5, is DTGVSQNPRHKITKRGQNVTFRCDPISEHNRLYWYRQTLGQGPEFLTYFQNEAQLEKSRLLSDRFSAERPKGSFSTLEIQRTEQGDSAMYLCASSLWLAGGLQETQYFGPGTRLLVL.